This record looks at one TCR beta chain sequence and its context. These data come from a study of cytomegalovirus exposure and HLA in healthy donors. The PCR contained 60 Vbeta and 13 Jbeta primers. Sequenced by immunoSEQ multiplex PCR; TCRdb stores in-frame clones only, minus some. Here the sample table reports 130,000 or so clones. This CDR3 comprises 15 residues. Germline V gene sequence: CDR1 MGHRA, CDR2 YSYEKL. Between the trimmed V and J ends, which lost 1 base and 8 bases, there was a span of 17 bases. The chain employs TRBV4-1 and TRBJ1-2, with D maybe TRBD1 (6 bases). This clonotype was obtained from a woman between 18 and 30 years old in good health and CMV-seronegative. Sequenced material: PBMCs. The CDR3 coding sequence is TGCGCCAGCAGCCAAGTCTCACAGGGTGCCGGGGGCTACACCTTC. Translating gives CASSQVSQGAGGYTF.